The TCR beta chain described here comes from a study of T cells after yellow fever vaccination. Study-level background: Preparation used SMART-Seq v4 Ultra Low Input for the low-cell-number fractions. Study-wide points: A minor fraction of clonotypes spanned both CD4 and CD8 compartments.

MiXCR, applied by TCRdb to the 5' RACE reads, yields one record per CDR3 protein. The sample has almost 30,000 distinct CDR3 sequences, over 4.5% seen once; the top ten hold roughly 39%. This clonotype was detected many times. Its antigen remains unidentified. V was pared by 4 bases and J by 0 bases, with 0 bases of the junction left unmatched. The CDR3 length is 15 residues. Germline loops: CDR1 LNHDA, CDR2 SQIVND (reference sequence). Sample: CD8+ T cells sorted from PBMCs, taken 10 days after the yellow fever booster vaccination. The rearrangement uses TRBV19 and TRBJ2-1; 10 bases are a match to TRBD2. The clonotype originates from a young man who received the YFV17D yellow fever vaccine. The CDR3 DNA follows: TGTGCCAGTAGTACTAGCGGGAGCTCCTACAATGAGCAGTTCTTC. The encoded protein is CASSTSGSSYNEQFF.